What follows is one TCR beta chain and its context. What it binds is not known. These data are taken from a study of cytomegalovirus exposure and HLA in healthy donors. Overall study findings and caveats: In a later analysis, at a false discovery rate of 0.05, about 16,000 TCR beta sequences matched HLA alleles. A previous analysis found most TCR beta V segments productive roughly 90% or roughly 30% of the time. The study assumed roughly uniform donor sequencing depth for presence/absence analyses.

PCR was performed using 60 Vbeta and 13 Jbeta primers. TCRdb's table, derived via immunoSEQ multiplex PCR, lists solely in-frame clones and lacks some. The sample contains roughly 240,000 clones, approximately 85% of which appear only once. Germline V gene lookup returns CDR1 LNHDA and CDR2 SQIVND (reference sequence). CDR3 length: 12 amino acids. V lost 4 bases to trimming and J lost 7 bases, with 9 bases between them. The sequence was collected from a girl aged 2 to 10 in good health and CMV-seronegative. V gene TRBV19 combines with J gene TRBJ2-3; possibly TRBD1 for D (5 bases). The sample comprised PBMCs. The CDR3 DNA reads as TGTGCCAGTAGTAGGGGCCAAAATACGCAGTATTTT. Residues: CASSRGQNTQYF.